The clone carrying this T cell receptor beta chain was picked up a small number of times. Its antigen remains unknown. The PCR contained 60 Vbeta and 13 Jbeta primers. Profiling relied on immunoSEQ multiplex PCR, and the TCRdb table lists in-frame clones only, not all of them. This repertoire shows roughly 100,000 clones, about 78% found once; its top ten account for about 3%. This specimen comes from a study of cytomegalovirus exposure and HLA in healthy donors. In the study overall: The Caucasian-associated ancestry cluster contained about 80% of the approximately 410 genotyped donors.

Study observations and caveats: In a later analysis, several top co-occurrence clusters appeared linked to parvovirus B19, influenza, CMV and Epstein-Barr virus. Accurate prediction of most subjects' HLA-A and HLA-B alleles from TCR beta sequences was reported. Later on, a genetic analysis was performed. It linked a missense variant in DCLRE1C with V- and J-gene trimming of TCR beta.

Germline CDR1 and CDR2: SGHRS and YFSETQ. Deletions cut 0 bases from V and 0 bases from J, with 9 bases between. The CDR3 has 15 residues. This receptor was obtained from a middle-aged woman in good health and CMV-seronegative. The sample comprised PBMCs. The V call is TRBV5-1, the J call TRBJ1-2; no definite D call. The CDR3 loop is CASSLAAVSNYGYTF. The CDR3, as DNA: TGCGCCAGCAGCTTGGCCGCAGTCTCTAACTATGGCTACACCTTC.